This entry lists 8 T cell receptor beta chains sequenced from one sample in a study of CD4 T cells in relation to SARS-CoV-2 and coronaviruses. Antigens of these TCRs are unknown. The table came from immunoSEQ multiplex PCR; TCRdb's copy has only in-frame clones and leaves some out. This sample has 24,000 or so clones, with 76% found just once. The unexposed donors gave CD4+ T cells in about 2010-2019, prior to COVID-19. Isolation of CD4+ T cells took place after approximately eleven days in culture. Sequencing was carried out using CD4+ T cells from PBMCs, cultured in vitro. The source of these receptors is a human donor in good health.

A single count supports this clone. This rearrangement joins TRBV10-1 to TRBJ1-1, with 9 bases identical to TRBD1. V dropped 4 bases and J dropped 3; count of bases not matched to a gene: 3. The CDR3 spans 14 residues. The germline V gene encodes CDR1 WNHNN and CDR2 SYGVQD (reference sequence). In DNA, the CDR3 is TGCGCCAGCAGTGGGACAGGGGAAGACACTGAAGCTTTCTTT. Protein product: CASSGTGEDTEAFF.

The sample holds a few counts of this clone. The J gene is TRBJ2-7, the V gene TRBV5-4; D possibly corresponds to TRBD2 (6 bases). CDR3 length equals 15 residues. Germline lookup yields CDR1 SGHNT and CDR2 YYREEE (reference sequence). The V end lost 2 bases, the J end lost 6 bases, and 18 bases lay between the germline ends. In DNA, the CDR3 is TGTGCCAGCAGCTTAGTTAGGACTACGGTTCCCGAGCAGTACTTC. Its translation is CASSLVRTTVPEQYF.

The chain uses TRBV5-5 and TRBJ2-5; D is undetermined. V gave up 4 bases and J gave up 5 bases, with 12 bases separating them. CDR3 length equals 13 residues. Germline assignment: CDR1 SGHKS and CDR2 YYEKEE (reference sequence). The CDR3 coding sequence is TGTGCCAGCAGCGCCTATTTCGGGGAGACCCAGTACTTC. It encodes CASSAYFGETQYF.

This rearrangement joins TRBV29-1 to TRBJ2-7; 9 bases agree with TRBD2. The J segment lost 3 bases and the V segment lost 3 bases, leaving 9 bases of the junction unmatched. Germline-derived CDR1 and CDR2 are SQVTM and ANQGSEA. The CDR3 is 15 residues long. The CDR3: CSVEGLAGVHYEQYF. The DNA of the CDR3 is TGCAGCGTTGAGGGGTTAGCGGGAGTTCACTACGAGCAGTACTTC.

This clone was seen a single time. V and J are TRBV28 and TRBJ1-2; D may be TRBD1 (6 bases). Between the trimmed V and J ends, which lost 6 bases and 3 bases, there was a span of 20 bases. Germline CDR1 is MDHEN and CDR2 is SYDVKM. The CDR3 is 16 amino acids. The DNA of the CDR3 is TGTGCCAGCAGGATCTCGGGACACAGGGTGGACTATGGCTACACCTTC. Its translation is CASRISGHRVDYGYTF.

The chain links TRBV6-5 to TRBJ2-1; 8 nucleotides align to TRBD2. Per the germline V gene, CDR1 is MNHEY and CDR2 is SVGAGI. CDR3 length: 15 amino acids. After removal of 5 bases from V and 9 bases from J, the junction contained 12 bases not matched to a gene. CDR3 amino acids: CASSQVGRAVGEQFF. The CDR3, as DNA: TGTGCCAGCAGTCAGGTCGGGAGGGCCGTAGGTGAGCAGTTCTTC.

The chain is built from TRBV6-5 and TRBJ1-6; D call uncertain. With 5 bases removed from V and 9 bases from J, the gap between germline ends came to 11 bases. Germline V gene sequence: CDR1 MNHEY, CDR2 SVGAGI. CDR3 length equals 13 residues. The CDR3 bases are TGTGCCAGCAGTCTAGGGCGGGGTTCACCCCTCCACTTT. This gives the protein CASSLGRGSPLHF.

The chain uses TRBV6-4 and TRBJ2-7, with TRBD2 matching over 11 bases. V shed 4 bases and J 0 bases; nucleotides not matched to a gene: 2. Germline V gene lookup returns CDR1 MRHNA and CDR2 SNTAGT. This CDR3 has 15 amino acids. CDR3 in DNA: TGTGCCAGCAGTGTTCTAGCGGGGGGCTCCTACGAGCAGTACTTC. Its translation is CASSVLAGGSYEQYF.